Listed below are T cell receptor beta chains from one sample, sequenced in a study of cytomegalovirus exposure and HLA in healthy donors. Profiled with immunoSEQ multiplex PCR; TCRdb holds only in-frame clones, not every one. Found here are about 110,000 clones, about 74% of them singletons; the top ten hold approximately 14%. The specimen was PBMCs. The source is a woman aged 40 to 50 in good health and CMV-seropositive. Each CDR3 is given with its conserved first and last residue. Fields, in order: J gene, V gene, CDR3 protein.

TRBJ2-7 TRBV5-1 CASSRSGGNYEQYF
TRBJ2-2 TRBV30 CAWSPRANTGELFF
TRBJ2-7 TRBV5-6 CASRTGTSDTEQYF
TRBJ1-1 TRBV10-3 CAISVGAEAFF
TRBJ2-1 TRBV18 CASSPLRGEQFF
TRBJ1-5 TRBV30 CAWSLQGDQPQHF
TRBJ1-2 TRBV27 CASSQEARANYGYTF
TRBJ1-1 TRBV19 CASKLTRLGEAFF
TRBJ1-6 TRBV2 CASSVGQYGSPLHF
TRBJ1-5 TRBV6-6 CASVQDRNQPQHF
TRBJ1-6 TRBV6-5 CASSSLTYSPLHF
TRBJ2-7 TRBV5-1 CASSFGGTPSYEQYF
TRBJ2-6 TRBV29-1 CSVGDRGLISGANVLTF
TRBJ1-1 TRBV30 CAWSTPTGTNTEAFF
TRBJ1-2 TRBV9 CASRRAGYGYTF
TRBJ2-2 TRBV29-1 CSVNGGADTGELFF
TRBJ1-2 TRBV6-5 CASSPGTGVIGYTF
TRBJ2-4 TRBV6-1 CASSGGYRHSIKNIQYF
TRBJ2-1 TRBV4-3 CASSQVIGQDNEQFF
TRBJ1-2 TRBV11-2 CASSLGQGNGYTF
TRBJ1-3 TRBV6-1 CASSVETYSGNTIYF
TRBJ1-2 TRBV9 CASSVRESSYGYTF
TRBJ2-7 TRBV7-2 CASSSPGGAGEQYF
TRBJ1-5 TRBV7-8 CASSPRAGIQPQHF
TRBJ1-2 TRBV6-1 CAAGGVGVYGYTF
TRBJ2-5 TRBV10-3 CAISDEAGALFYF
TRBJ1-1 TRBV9 CASSALPEGLSEAFF
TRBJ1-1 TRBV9 CASSQNGGTEAFF
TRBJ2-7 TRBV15 CATSTDRASYEQYF
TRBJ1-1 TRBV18 CASSPLQGVETEAFF
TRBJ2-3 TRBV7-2 CASSPGGQTTDTQYF
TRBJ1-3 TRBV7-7 CASSVQGTGNTIYF
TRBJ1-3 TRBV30 CAWSVHGGDTIYF
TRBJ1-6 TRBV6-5 CASRLGTEDSSPLHF
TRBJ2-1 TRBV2 CASSYANEQFF
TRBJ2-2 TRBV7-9 CASDRGATGELFF
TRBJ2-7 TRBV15 CATSSIPSSYEQYF
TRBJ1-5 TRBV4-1 CASSQDRLGRSNQPQHF
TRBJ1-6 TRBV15 CATSTYQQGGKSPLHF
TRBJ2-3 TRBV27 CASRGGAPDTQYF
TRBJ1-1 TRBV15 CATSRDQQHTFF
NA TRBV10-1 CASSEGGRQGEQYF
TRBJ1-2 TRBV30 CAWSLTGDGYTF
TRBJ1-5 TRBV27 CASSTYRDSGQPQHF
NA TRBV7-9 CASSPRTGGGEQYF